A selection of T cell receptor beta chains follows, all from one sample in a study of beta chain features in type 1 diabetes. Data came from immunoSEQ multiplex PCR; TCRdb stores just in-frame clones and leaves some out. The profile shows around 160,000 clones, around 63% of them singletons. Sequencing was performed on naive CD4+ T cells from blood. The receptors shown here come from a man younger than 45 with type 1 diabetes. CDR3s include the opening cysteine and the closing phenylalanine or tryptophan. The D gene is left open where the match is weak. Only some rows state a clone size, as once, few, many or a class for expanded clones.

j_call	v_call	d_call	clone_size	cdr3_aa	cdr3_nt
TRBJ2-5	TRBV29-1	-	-	CSGATPGTQYF	TGCAGCGGTGCCACGCCAGGGACCCAGTACTTC
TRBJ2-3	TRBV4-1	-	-	CASSQDTHTQYF	TGCGCCAGCAGCCAAGATACGCATACGCAGTATTTT
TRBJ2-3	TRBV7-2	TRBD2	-	CASRSGLAGTSTDTQYF	TGTGCCAGCAGATCTGGACTAGCGGGGACCTCCACAGATACGCAGTATTTT
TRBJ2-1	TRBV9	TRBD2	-	CASSGGLGSYNEQFF	TGTGCCAGCAGCGGGGGACTAGGCTCCTACAATGAGCAGTTCTTC
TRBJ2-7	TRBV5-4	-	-	CASSLSGTYEQYF	TGTGCCAGCAGCTTGAGCGGAACCTACGAGCAGTACTTC
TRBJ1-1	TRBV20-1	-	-	CSVKANTEAFF	TGCAGTGTAAAAGCGAACACTGAAGCTTTCTTT
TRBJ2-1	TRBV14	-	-	CASSQAPGRNEQFF	TGTGCCAGCAGCCAGGCCCCAGGGCGGAATGAGCAGTTCTTC
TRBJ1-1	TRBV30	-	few	CAWSPEDEAFF	TGTGCCTGGAGTCCGGAAGATGAAGCTTTCTTT
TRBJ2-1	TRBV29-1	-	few	CSIGGKDPYNEQFF	TGCAGCATTGGAGGGAAAGATCCCTACAATGAGCAGTTCTTC
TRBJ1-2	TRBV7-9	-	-	CAVHRVGYTF	TGTGCCGTTCATAGGGTTGGCTACACCTTC
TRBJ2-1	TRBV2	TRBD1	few	CASSRDRMDDEQFF	TGTGCCAGCAGTCGGGACAGGATGGATGACGAGCAGTTCTTC
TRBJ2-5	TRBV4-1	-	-	CASSQVGPIQETQYF	TGCGCCAGCAGCCAAGTTGGACCGATCCAAGAGACCCAGTACTTC
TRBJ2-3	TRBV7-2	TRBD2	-	CASSFDERGTQYF	TGTGCCAGCAGCTTTGATGAGCGGGGGACGCAGTATTTT
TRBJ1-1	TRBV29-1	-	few	CSVRTDMNTEAFF	TGCAGCGTGAGGACAGATATGAACACTGAAGCTTTCTTT
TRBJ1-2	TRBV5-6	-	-	CASSADTDYGYTF	TGTGCCAGCAGCGCCGACACAGACTATGGCTACACCTTC
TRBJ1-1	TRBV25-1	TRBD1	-	CASSDGQGMNTEAFF	TGTGCCAGCAGTGACGGACAGGGCATGAACACTGAAGCTTTCTTT
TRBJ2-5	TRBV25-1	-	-	CASSLPGDRETQYF	TGTGCCAGCAGCCTTCCGGGGGACCGAGAGACCCAGTACTTC
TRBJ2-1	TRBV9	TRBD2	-	CASSRGTIEEQFF	TGTGCCAGCAGCAGAGGGACTATTGAGGAGCAGTTCTTC
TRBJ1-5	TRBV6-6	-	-	CASSYNQPQHF	TGTGCCAGCAGTTATAATCAGCCCCAGCATTTT
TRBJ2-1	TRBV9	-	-	CASSARGDSNYNEQFF	TGTGCCAGCAGCGCTCGTGGGGACTCAAACTACAATGAGCAGTTCTTC
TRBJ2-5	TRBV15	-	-	CATSRDPSQETQYF	TGTGCCACCAGCAGAGATCCCAGCCAAGAGACCCAGTACTTC
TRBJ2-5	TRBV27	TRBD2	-	CASRRLAGGLETQYF	TGTGCCAGCAGAAGACTAGCGGGGGGGTTGGAGACCCAGTACTTC
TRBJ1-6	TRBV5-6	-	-	CASSLRGANSPLHF	TGTGCCAGCAGCTTGCGGGGGGCCAATTCACCCCTCCACTTT
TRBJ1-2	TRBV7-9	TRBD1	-	CASSLDEPGQGTF	TGTGCCAGCAGCTTAGACGAACCGGGACAGGGGACCTTC
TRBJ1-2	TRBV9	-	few	CASSEQGVDYGYTF	TGTGCCAGCAGCGAACAAGGGGTCGACTATGGCTACACCTTC
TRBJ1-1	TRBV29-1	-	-	CSVNGRSNTEAFF	TGCAGCGTTAATGGACGGTCCAACACTGAAGCTTTCTTT
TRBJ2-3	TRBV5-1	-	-	CASSLESSVADTQYF	TGCGCCAGCAGCTTGGAATCCTCCGTGGCGGATACGCAGTATTTT
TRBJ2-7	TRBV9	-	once	CASSVDPESYEQYF	TGTGCCAGCAGCGTAGATCCAGAATCCTACGAGCAGTACTTC